This entry concerns a single T cell receptor (beta chain). These data belong to a study of T cell changes during pregnancy in multiple sclerosis. The CDR3 has 16 residues. V shed 1 base and J 8 bases; nucleotides not matched to a gene: 11. Germline loops: CDR1 SGHVS, CDR2 FNYEAQ. Sequencing used immunoSEQ multiplex PCR; TCRdb keeps in-frame clones, though not all of them. The data show 70,000 or so clones, around nine tenths seen once. This sequence joins TRBV7-6 and TRBJ2-1, with 7 nucleotides matching TRBD2. The clonotype was recovered from a female donor with multiple sclerosis, enrolled in a pregnancy study. The starting material was CD4+ T cells from peripheral blood mononuclear cells, obtained after pregnancy. The CDR3: CASSLVTQRGWDEQFF. The DNA for the CDR3 is TGTGCCAGCAGCTTAGTAACCCAGCGGGGTTGGGATGAGCAGTTCTTC. Supplemented by reference TRBV7-6 and TRBJ2-1, the full variable domain reads GAGVSQSPRYKVTKRGQDVALRCDPISGHVSLYWYRQALGQGPEFLTYFNYEAQQDKSGLPNDRFSAERPEGSISTLTIQRTEQRDSAMYRCASSLVTQRGWDEQFFGPGTRLTVL.